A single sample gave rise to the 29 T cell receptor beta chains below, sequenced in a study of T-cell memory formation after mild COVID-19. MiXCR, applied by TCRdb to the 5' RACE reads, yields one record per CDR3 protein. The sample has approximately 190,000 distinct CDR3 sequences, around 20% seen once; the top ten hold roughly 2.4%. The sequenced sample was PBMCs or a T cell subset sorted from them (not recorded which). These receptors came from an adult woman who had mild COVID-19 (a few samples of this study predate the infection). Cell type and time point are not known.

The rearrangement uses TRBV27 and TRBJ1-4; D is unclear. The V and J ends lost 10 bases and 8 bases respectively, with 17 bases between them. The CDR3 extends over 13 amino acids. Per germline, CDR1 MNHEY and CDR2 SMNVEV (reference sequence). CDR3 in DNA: TGTGCCACCAGACCCCTGGAGGAGGAAAAACTGTTTTTT. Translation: CATRPLEEEKLFF.

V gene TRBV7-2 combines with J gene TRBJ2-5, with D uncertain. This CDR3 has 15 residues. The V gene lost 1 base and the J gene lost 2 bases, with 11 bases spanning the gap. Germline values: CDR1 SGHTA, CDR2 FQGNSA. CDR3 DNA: TGTGCCAGCAGCTTAGTTTTCGTGGTACAAGAGACCCAGTACTTC. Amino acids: CASSLVFVVQETQYF.

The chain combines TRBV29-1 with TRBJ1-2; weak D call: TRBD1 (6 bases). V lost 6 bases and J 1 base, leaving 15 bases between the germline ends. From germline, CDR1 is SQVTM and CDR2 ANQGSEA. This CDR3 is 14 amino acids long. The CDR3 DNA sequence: TGCAGCGTCGAAACAGGGTCGAGTAACTATGGCTACACCTTC. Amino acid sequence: CSVETGSSNYGYTF.

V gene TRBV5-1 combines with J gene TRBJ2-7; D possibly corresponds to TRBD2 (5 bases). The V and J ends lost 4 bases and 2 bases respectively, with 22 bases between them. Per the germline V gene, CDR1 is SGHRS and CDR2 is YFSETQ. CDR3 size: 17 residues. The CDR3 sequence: CASSSGGGGRLPYEQYF. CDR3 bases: TGCGCCAGCAGCAGCGGCGGTGGTGGCAGGCTGCCCTACGAGCAGTACTTC.

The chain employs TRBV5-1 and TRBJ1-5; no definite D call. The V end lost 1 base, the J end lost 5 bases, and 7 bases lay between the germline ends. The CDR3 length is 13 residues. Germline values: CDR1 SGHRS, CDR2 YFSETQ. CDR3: CASSLSADQPQHF. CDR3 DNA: TGCGCCAGCAGCTTGTCGGCGGATCAGCCCCAGCATTTT. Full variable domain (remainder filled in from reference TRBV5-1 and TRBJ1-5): KAGVTQTPRYLIKTRGQQVTLSCSPISGHRSVSWYQQTPGQGLQFLFEYFSETQRNKGNFPGRFSGRQFSNSRSEMNVSTLELGDSALYLCASSLSADQPQHFGDGTRLSIL.

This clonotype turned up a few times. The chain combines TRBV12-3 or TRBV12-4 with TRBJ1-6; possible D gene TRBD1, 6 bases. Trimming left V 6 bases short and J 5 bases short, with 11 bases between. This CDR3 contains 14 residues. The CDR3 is CASRHYRDNSPLHF. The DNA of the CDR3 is TGTGCCAGCAGGCACTACAGGGATAATTCACCCCTCCACTTT.

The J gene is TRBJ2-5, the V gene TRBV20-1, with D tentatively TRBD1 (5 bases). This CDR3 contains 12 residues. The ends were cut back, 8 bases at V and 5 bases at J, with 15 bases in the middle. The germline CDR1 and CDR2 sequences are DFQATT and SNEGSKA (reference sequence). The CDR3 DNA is TGCAGTCCGAGGTCAGGGATCGAGACCCAGTACTTC. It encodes CSPRSGIETQYF.

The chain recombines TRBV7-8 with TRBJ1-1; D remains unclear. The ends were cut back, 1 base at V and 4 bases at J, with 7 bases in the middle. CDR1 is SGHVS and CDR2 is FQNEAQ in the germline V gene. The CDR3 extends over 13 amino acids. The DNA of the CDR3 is TGTGCCAGCAGCTTAGTGTGGCGCACTGAAGCTTTCTTT. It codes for CASSLVWRTEAFF.

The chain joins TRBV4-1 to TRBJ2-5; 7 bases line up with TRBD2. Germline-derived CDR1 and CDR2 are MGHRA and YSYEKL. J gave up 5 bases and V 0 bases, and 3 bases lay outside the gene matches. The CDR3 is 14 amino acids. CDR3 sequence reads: CASSQDGTIETQYF. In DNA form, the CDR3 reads TGCGCCAGCAGCCAAGACGGGACTATCGAGACCCAGTACTTC.

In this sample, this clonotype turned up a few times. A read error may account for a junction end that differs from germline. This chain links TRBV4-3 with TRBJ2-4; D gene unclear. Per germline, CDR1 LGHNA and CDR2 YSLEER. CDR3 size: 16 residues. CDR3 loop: CASSEEFGRAKNIQYF. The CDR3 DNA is TGCGCCAGCAGCGAAGAATTCGGGCGAGCCAAAAACATTCAGTACTTC.

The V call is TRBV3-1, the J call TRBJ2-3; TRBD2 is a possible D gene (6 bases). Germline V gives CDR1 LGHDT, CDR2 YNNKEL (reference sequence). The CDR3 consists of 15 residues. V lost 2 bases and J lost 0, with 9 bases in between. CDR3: CASSQRAGSTDTQYF. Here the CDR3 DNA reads TGTGCCAGCAGCCAACGGGCGGGGAGCACAGATACGCAGTATTTT.

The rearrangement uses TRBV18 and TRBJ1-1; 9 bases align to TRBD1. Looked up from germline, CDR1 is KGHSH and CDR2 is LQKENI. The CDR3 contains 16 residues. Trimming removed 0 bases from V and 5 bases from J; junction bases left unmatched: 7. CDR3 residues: CASSPPFTTGGTEAFF. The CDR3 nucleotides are TGTGCCAGCTCACCACCCTTTACGACAGGGGGTACTGAAGCTTTCTTT.

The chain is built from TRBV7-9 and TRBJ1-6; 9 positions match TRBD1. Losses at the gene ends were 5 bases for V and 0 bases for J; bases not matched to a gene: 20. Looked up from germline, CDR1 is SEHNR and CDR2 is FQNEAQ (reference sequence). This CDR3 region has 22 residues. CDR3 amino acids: CASSPMGTGGPTRSSYNSPLHF. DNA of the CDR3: TGTGCCAGCAGCCCCATGGGTACAGGGGGCCCTACTCGGAGCTCCTATAATTCACCCCTCCACTTT.

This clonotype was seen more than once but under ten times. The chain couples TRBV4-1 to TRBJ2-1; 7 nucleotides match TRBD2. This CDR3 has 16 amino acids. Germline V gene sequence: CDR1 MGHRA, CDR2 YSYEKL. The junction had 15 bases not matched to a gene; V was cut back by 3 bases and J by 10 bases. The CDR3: CASSQEGGGGVKEQFF. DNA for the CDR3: TGCGCCAGCAGCCAGGAAGGCGGCGGGGGAGTCAAAGAGCAGTTCTTC.

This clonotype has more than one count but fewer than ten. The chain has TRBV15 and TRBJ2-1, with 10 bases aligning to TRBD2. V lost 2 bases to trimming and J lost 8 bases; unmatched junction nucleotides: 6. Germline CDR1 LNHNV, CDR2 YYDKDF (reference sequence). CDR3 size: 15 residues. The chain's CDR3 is CATSRSGLAEDEQFF. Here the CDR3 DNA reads TGTGCCACCAGCAGATCCGGACTAGCGGAAGATGAGCAGTTCTTC.

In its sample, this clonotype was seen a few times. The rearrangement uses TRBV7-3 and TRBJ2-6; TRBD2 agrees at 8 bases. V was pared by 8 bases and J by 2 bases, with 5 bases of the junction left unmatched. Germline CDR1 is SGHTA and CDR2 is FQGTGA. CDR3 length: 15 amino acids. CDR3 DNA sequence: TGTGCCAGCTCCGGGGGGGACCCTGGGGCCAACGTCCTGACTTTC. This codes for CASSGGDPGANVLTF. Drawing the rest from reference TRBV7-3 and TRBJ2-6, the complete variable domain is GAGVSQTPSNKVTEKGKYVELRCDPISGHTALYWYRQSLGQGPEFLIYFQGTGAADDSGLPNDRFFAVRPEGSVSTLKIQRTERGDSAVYLCASSGGDPGANVLTFGAGSRLTVL.

In nucleotides, the CDR3 is TGTGCCAGCAGTTTCGGTGGGGTCGGGGACACCATATATTTT. This gives the protein CASSFGGVGDTIYF. The gene calls are TRBV12-3 or TRBV12-4 and TRBJ1-3; no definite D call. This CDR3 has 14 amino acids. With 3 bases removed from V and 8 bases from J, the gap between germline ends came to 14 bases.

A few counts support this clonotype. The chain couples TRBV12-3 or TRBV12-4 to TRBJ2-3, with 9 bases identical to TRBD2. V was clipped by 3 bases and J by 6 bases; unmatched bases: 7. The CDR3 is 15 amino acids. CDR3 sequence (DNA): TGTGCCAGCAGTTTTAGCGGGGGTGGAAGGGATACGCAGTATTTT. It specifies CASSFSGGGRDTQYF.

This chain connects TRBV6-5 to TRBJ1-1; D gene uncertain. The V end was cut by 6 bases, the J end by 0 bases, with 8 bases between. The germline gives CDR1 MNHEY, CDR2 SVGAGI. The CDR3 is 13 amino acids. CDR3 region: CASRPHMNTEAFF. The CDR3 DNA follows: TGTGCCAGCAGACCCCACATGAACACTGAAGCTTTCTTT.

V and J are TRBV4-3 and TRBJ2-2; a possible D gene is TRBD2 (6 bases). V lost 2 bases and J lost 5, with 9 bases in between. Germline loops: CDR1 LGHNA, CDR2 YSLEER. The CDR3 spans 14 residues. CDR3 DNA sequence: TGCGCCAGCAGCCAATCGAGCGGGACCGGGGAGCTGTTTTTT. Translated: CASSQSSGTGELFF.

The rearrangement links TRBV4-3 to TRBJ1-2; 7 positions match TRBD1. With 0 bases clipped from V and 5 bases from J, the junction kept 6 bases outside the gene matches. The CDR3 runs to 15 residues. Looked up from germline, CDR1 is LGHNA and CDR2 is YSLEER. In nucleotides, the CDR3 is TGCGCCAGCAGCCAAGATCTAAGGGGACAGTATGGCTACACCTTC. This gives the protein CASSQDLRGQYGYTF.

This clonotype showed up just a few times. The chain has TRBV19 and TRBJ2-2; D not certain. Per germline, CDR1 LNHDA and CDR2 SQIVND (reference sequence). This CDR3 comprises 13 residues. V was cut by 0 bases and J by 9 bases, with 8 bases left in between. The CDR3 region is CASSIDYHRELFF. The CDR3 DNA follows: TGTGCCAGTAGTATAGACTATCACCGGGAGCTGTTTTTT.

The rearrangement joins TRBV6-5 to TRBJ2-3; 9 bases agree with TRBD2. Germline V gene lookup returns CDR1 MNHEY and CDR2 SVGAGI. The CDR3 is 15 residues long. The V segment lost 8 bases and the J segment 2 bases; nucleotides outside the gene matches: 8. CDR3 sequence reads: CASSFAGGVTDTQYF. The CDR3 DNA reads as TGTGCCAGCTCCTTCGCGGGGGGGGTCACAGATACGCAGTATTTT.

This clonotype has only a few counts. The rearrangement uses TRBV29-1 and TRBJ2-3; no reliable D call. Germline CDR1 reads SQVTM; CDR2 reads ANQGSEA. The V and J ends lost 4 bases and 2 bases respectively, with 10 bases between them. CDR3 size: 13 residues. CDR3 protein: CSVAPGATDTQYF. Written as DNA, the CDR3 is TGCAGCGTTGCCCCCGGAGCCACAGATACGCAGTATTTT.

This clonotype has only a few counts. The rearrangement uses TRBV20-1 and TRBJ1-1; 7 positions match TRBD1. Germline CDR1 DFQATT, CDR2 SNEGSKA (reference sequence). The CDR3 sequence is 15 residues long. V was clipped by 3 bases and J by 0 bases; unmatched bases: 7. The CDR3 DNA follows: TGCAGTGCTAGGGTTAACAGGGGTCTGAACACTGAAGCTTTCTTT. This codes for CSARVNRGLNTEAFF.

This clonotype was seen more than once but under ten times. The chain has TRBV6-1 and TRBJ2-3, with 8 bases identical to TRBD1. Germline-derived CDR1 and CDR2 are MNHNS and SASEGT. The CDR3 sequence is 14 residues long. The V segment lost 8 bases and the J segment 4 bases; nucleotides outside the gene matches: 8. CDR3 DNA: TGTGCCAGCGGCGGACAGGGTTTGTCAGATACGCAGTATTTT. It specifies CASGGQGLSDTQYF.

The CDR3 bases are TGTGCCAGCAGTTACTCGACCCGGGGAGTTAACTATGGCTACACCTTC. Translated: CASSYSTRGVNYGYTF. This chain joins TRBV6-6 and TRBJ1-2; no definite D call. Trimming took 0 bases from V and 1 from J, leaving 12 bases between them. This CDR3 is 16 amino acids long. Germline V gene data show CDR1 as MNHNY and CDR2 as SVGAGI (reference sequence).

CDR3 amino acids: CASGGGSYEQYF. Here the CDR3 DNA reads TGTGCCAGCGGAGGGGGTTCCTACGAGCAGTACTTC. The chain links TRBV5-6 to TRBJ2-7; either TRBD1 or TRBD2 may supply D (6 bases each). Germline CDR1 SGHDT, CDR2 YYEEEE. V was pared by 7 bases and J by 1 base, with 9 bases between. The CDR3 length is 12 residues.

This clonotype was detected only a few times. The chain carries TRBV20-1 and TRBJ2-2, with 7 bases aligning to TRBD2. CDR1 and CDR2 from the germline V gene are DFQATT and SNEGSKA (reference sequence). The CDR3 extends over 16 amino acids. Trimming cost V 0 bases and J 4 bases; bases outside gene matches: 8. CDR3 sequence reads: CSARDSPRERTGELFF. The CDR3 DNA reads TGCAGTGCTAGAGATTCCCCGCGGGAGCGCACCGGGGAGCTGTTTTTT.